Below, one TCR beta chain is given with its context. This entry belongs to a study of regulatory T cells in long-lasting Graves disease. Study as a whole: Positive TSH receptor antibodies alongside over 5 years of antithyroid drugs were what marked Graves' disease as persistent.

The germline V gene has CDR1 LNHDA and CDR2 SQIVND (reference sequence). The CDR3 runs 13 residues. Trimming took 10 bases from V and 3 from J, leaving 13 bases between them. Combining iRepertoire HTBI primers with Arm-PCR of CDR3 regions, the authors built TCR beta libraries. MiXCR was run by TCRdb on the multiplex PCR reads, yielding one entry per CDR3 protein. The data show almost 350,000 distinct CDR3 sequences, less than 20% seen once. Time point here: persistent/refractory GD, antithyroid drugs over 5 years with positive TRAb. RNA extracted from PBMCs served as the sequencing template. J is TRBJ1-3 and V is TRBV19, with D possibly TRBD1 on 5 matching bases. The input for sequencing was peripheral blood mononuclear cells (PBMCs), taken when the disease was refractory, from a patient treated with antithyroid drugs. The sequence was obtained from a female donor with Graves disease. In DNA form, the CDR3 reads TGTGCCACTTCGACAGATATTGGAAACACCATATATTTT. This codes for CATSTDIGNTIYF.